Each of the 24 T cell receptor beta chains below was sequenced from the same sample in a study of shared clonotypes between healthy human individuals. Sequenced by immunoSEQ multiplex PCR; TCRdb stores in-frame clones only, minus some. This table holds a few million clones, approximately 92% found once. Sample: naive CD4+ T cells sorted from blood. Subset noted: CD45RA+ positively selected. The receptors come from a man aged 18-30 years in good health.

CDR3 DNA sequence: TGTGCCAGCAGCCACGGACAGGGGGCGGTCGGGGAGCTGTTTTTT. It yields the protein CASSHGQGAVGELFF. The rearrangement joins TRBV9 to TRBJ2-2; 11 bases are shared with TRBD1. Germline CDR1 SGDLS, CDR2 YYNGEE. CDR3 size: 15 residues. The trim removed 4 bases at V and 7 bases at J, leaving 6 bases unmatched.

The chain is built from TRBV29-1 and TRBJ2-7; 10 bases align to TRBD1. Per germline, CDR1 SQVTM and CDR2 ANQGSEA. With 4 bases clipped from V and 5 bases from J, the junction kept 8 bases outside the gene matches. This CDR3 region has 14 residues. The CDR3 reads CSVGPRQGAHEQYF. The CDR3 DNA reads as TGCAGCGTTGGCCCTCGACAGGGGGCACACGAGCAGTACTTC.

In this sample, this clone turned up once. The V call is TRBV27, the J call TRBJ2-6; maybe TRBD1 (6 bases). Trimming left V 2 bases short and J 0 bases short, with 8 bases between. Looked up from germline, CDR1 is MNHEY and CDR2 is SMNVEV (reference sequence). The CDR3 covers 16 residues. The CDR3 region has the DNA TGTGCCAGCAGTTTAAACAGGGTCTCTGGGGCCAACGTCCTGACTTTC. Its protein product is CASSLNRVSGANVLTF.

This sequence joins TRBV18 and TRBJ2-3, with 11 bases fitting TRBD2. V shed 3 bases and J 2 bases; nucleotides not matched to a gene: 7. Germline V gene lookup returns CDR1 KGHSH and CDR2 LQKENI. The CDR3 covers 17 residues. The CDR3 loop reads CASSPILTSGVTDTQYF. The CDR3, as DNA: TGTGCCAGCTCACCCATCCTGACTAGCGGGGTCACAGATACGCAGTATTTT.

This clone was observed once. This chain connects TRBV9 to TRBJ2-6; the D gene could be TRBD1 or TRBD2 (6 bases each). In germline, CDR1 is SGDLS, CDR2 YYNGEE. This CDR3 is built from 16 residues. V lost 5 bases and J lost 1, with 13 bases in between. The CDR3 is CASRRGGSSGANVLTF. The CDR3 DNA reads as TGTGCCAGCAGGCGAGGGGGGTCGTCTGGGGCCAACGTCCTGACTTTC.

The rearrangement joins TRBV7-6 to TRBJ1-2, with 8 bases that match TRBD1. J lost 4 bases, V lost 5 bases, and 3 bases had no gene match. In germline, CDR1 is SGHVS, CDR2 FNYEAQ. The CDR3 extends over 13 amino acids. CDR3 sequence (DNA): TGTGCCAGCAGCCCAGGGGGCGGCTATGGCTACACCTTC. It specifies CASSPGGGYGYTF.

The V gene is TRBV6-5, the J gene TRBJ2-7; 9 positions agree with TRBD2. Germline V gene sequence: CDR1 MNHEY, CDR2 SVGAGI. V shed 2 bases, J shed 1 base, and the junction held 3 bases outside the gene matches. The CDR3 consists of 15 residues. CDR3 protein: CASSYRTSGSYEQYF. The CDR3 DNA reads TGTGCCAGCAGTTACCGTACTAGCGGGTCCTACGAGCAGTACTTC.

The chain combines TRBV18 with TRBJ2-3; D unresolved. Germline CDR1 KGHSH, CDR2 LQKENI. The CDR3 has 13 residues. V gave up 3 bases and J gave up 2 bases, with 6 bases separating them. CDR3 region: CASSPFTTDTQYF. The CDR3 bases are TGTGCCAGCTCACCTTTCACCACAGATACGCAGTATTTT.

This chain connects TRBV11-2 to TRBJ1-5; D is undetermined. Looked up from germline, CDR1 is SGHAT and CDR2 is FQNNGV. The CDR3 spans 14 residues. V lost 2 bases to trimming and J lost 4 bases, with 9 bases between them. The CDR3 DNA reads TGTGCCAGCAGCTTATGGGGTAATAATCAGCCCCAGCATTTT. It yields the protein CASSLWGNNQPQHF.

The gene calls are TRBV6-1 and TRBJ2-7, with D unclear. The CDR3 is 12 residues long. The germline CDR1 and CDR2 sequences are MNHNS and SASEGT. The germline V and J ends were trimmed by 8 bases and 3 bases, with 11 bases remaining between them. Written as DNA, the CDR3 is TGTGCCAGCGAATCGGACGGCTACGAGCAGTACTTC. Residues: CASESDGYEQYF.

The CDR3 loop is CATTGTGLNTEAFF. The DNA of the CDR3 is TGTGCCACAACCGGGACAGGACTGAACACTGAAGCTTTCTTT. This chain uses TRBV10-3 with TRBJ1-1, with 8 bases matching TRBD1. This CDR3 spans 14 amino acids. Germline assignment: CDR1 ENHRY and CDR2 SYGVKD. V was clipped by 10 bases and J by 0 bases; unmatched bases: 7.

This chain links TRBV7-2 with TRBJ1-5, with D hard to call. The CDR3 runs 14 residues. Per germline, CDR1 SGHTA and CDR2 FQGNSA. V gave up 5 bases and J gave up 0 bases, with 8 bases separating them. CDR3 coding DNA: TGTGCCAGCAGCCAAATGAGTAGCAATCAGCCCCAGCATTTT. This codes for CASSQMSSNQPQHF.

J is TRBJ1-2 and V is TRBV6-1; the D gene is possibly TRBD1 (6 bases). V lost 3 bases, J lost 4 bases, and 9 bases lay in between. CDR3 length: 13 amino acids. CDR1 and CDR2 from the germline V gene are MNHNS and SASEGT. DNA for the CDR3: TGTGCCAGCAGTGACGGGGGCAGCTATGGCTACACCTTC. Protein sequence: CASSDGGSYGYTF.

On this clone: The same CDR3 is also encoded by other DNA sequences in this sample. The chain links TRBV6-5 to TRBJ1-5; D perhaps matches TRBD1 (6 bases). CDR1 and CDR2 (germline): MNHEY, SVGAGI. The CDR3 sequence is 14 residues long. The V gene lost 6 bases and the J gene lost 5 bases, with 14 bases spanning the gap. CDR3 region: CASSRGGGDQPQHF. The CDR3 nucleotides read TGTGCCAGCAGCCGCGGGGGCGGCGATCAGCCCCAGCATTTT.

The chain combines TRBV10-3 with TRBJ2-5, with D perhaps TRBD1 (5 bases). The CDR3 length is 15 residues. Trimming removed 4 bases from V and 1 base from J, with 13 bases in between. Germline CDR1 is ENHRY and CDR2 is SYGVKD. CDR3 nucleotides: TGTGCCATCAGTGCCACAGGACCGGGCCAAGAGACCCAGTACTTC. It yields the protein CAISATGPGQETQYF.

The rearrangement joins TRBV6-5 to TRBJ2-1; D ambiguous. With 5 bases removed from V and 5 bases from J, the gap between germline ends came to 10 bases. CDR1 is MNHEY and CDR2 is SVGAGI in the germline V gene. This CDR3 spans 13 amino acids. The CDR3 region has the DNA TGTGCCAGCAGTCCCCATTCTAACAATGAGCAGTTCTTC. Its protein product is CASSPHSNNEQFF.

This sequence joins TRBV19 and TRBJ2-5; possibly TRBD1 or TRBD2 for D (5 bases each). Per the germline V gene, CDR1 is LNHDA and CDR2 is SQIVND (reference sequence). With 7 bases removed from V and 5 bases from J, the gap between germline ends came to 17 bases. This CDR3 has 14 residues. CDR3 coding DNA: TGTGCCAGTAAAATAGGACCCTGGGGGGAGACCCAGTACTTC. Residues: CASKIGPWGETQYF.

The rearrangement joins TRBV7-2 to TRBJ2-7; 14 bases match TRBD2. After removal of 5 bases from V and 2 bases from J, the junction contained 5 bases not matched to a gene. CDR1 is SGHTA and CDR2 is FQGNSA in the germline V gene. The CDR3 totals 16 residues. The CDR3 DNA is TGTGCCAGCAGCCCCCCGGGACTAGCGGGGGCCTACGAGCAGTACTTC. It codes for CASSPPGLAGAYEQYF. The variable domain in full, with the rest retrieved from reference TRBV7-2 and TRBJ2-7, is GAGVSQSPSNKVTEKGKDVELRCDPISGHTALYWYRQSLGQGLEFLIYFQGNSAPDKSGLPSDRFSAERTGGSVSTLTIQRTQQEDSAVYLCASSPPGLAGAYEQYFGPGTRLTVT.

Only a few counts were recorded for this clone. In nucleotides, the CDR3 is TGTGCCAGCTCACTGCTCGACGAGGTGAACACTGAAGCTTTCTTT. Its protein is CASSLLDEVNTEAFF. This sequence joins TRBV18 and TRBJ1-1; D not resolved. Germline CDR1 and CDR2: KGHSH and LQKENI. The CDR3 extends over 15 amino acids. V dropped 4 bases and J dropped 0 bases, with 12 bases sitting between them.

This clone was seen only once. V usage is TRBV27 and J usage is TRBJ1-2; 12 bases align to TRBD1. J lost 3 bases, V lost 6 bases, and 11 bases had no gene match. There are 17 residues in the CDR3. Germline V CDR1 and CDR2: MNHEY, SMNVEV (reference sequence). The CDR3 is CASRGSGGTGGDYGYTF. The CDR3 coding sequence is TGTGCCAGCAGGGGATCCGGGGGGACAGGGGGCGACTATGGCTACACCTTC.

The chain couples TRBV6-5 to TRBJ1-1; TRBD1 matches at 8 bases. J was trimmed by 7 bases and V by 6 bases; bases with no gene match: 7. Germline V lookup: CDR1 MNHEY, CDR2 SVGAGI. This CDR3 spans 13 amino acids. CDR3 nucleotides: TGTGCCAGCAGGCCCCAGGGGGCGGGTGAAGCTTTCTTT. It translates to CASRPQGAGEAFF.

This rearrangement joins TRBV7-2 to TRBJ1-2; 7 positions agree with TRBD1. V trimming: 4 bases; J trimming: 7 bases; junction bases outside the gene matches: 12. This CDR3 has 15 amino acids. Germline-derived CDR1 and CDR2 are SGHTA and FQGNSA. This CDR3 is CASSSGQLLYGGYTF. The CDR3 region has the DNA TGTGCCAGCAGCTCGGGACAGCTCCTCTATGGTGGCTACACCTTC.

This chain uses TRBV5-6 with TRBJ2-1, with 8 bases aligning to TRBD2. Germline V gene sequence: CDR1 SGHDT, CDR2 YYEEEE. Trimming cost V 3 bases and J 5 bases; bases outside gene matches: 13. The CDR3 extends over 17 amino acids. CDR3 residues: CASSSARAGVFNNEQFF. CDR3 nucleotide sequence: TGTGCCAGCAGCTCGGCCCGAGCGGGGGTTTTTAACAATGAGCAGTTCTTC.

V is TRBV4-1 and J is TRBJ2-1, with 8 nucleotides matching TRBD2. V lost 4 bases, J lost 3 bases, and 8 bases stayed unmatched. Germline CDR1 is MGHRA and CDR2 is YSYEKL. The CDR3 covers 16 residues. The CDR3 coding sequence is TGCGCCAGCAGCCTAGAAGGCGGGGGGAACTACAATGAGCAGTTCTTC. Protein product: CASSLEGGGNYNEQFF.